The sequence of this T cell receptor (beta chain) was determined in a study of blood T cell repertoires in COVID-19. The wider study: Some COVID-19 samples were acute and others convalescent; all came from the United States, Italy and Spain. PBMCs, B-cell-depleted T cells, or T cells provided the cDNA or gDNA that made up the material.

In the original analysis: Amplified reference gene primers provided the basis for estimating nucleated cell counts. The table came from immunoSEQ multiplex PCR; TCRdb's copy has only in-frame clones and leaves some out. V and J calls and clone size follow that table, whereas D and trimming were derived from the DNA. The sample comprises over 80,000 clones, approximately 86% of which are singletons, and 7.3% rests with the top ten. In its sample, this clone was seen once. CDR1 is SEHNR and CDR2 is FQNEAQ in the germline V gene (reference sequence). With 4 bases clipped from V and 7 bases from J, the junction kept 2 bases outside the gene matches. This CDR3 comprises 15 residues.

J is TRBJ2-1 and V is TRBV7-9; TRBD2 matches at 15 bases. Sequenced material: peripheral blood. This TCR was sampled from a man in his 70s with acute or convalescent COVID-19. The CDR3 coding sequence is TGTGCCAGCAGCTGGACTAGCGGGAGGGGTAATGAGCAGTTCTTC. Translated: CASSWTSGRGNEQFF.